This T cell receptor beta chain was sequenced for a study of vaccination and CD4 T cells after COVID-19. Treatment: roughly ten-day PBMC culture with coronavirus spike peptide pools or control peptides (ViraFEST assay). Negative selection yielded CD4+ T cells from day-10 cultures. The Oncomine TCR Beta short-read assay sequenced DNA from cultured CD4+ T cells. DNA came from CD4+ T cells after culture. TCRdb recomputed calls from the PCR reads with MiXCR, one row per CDR3 protein. The sample lists about 6,200 distinct CDR3 sequences; approximately 33% were seen once. About this clonotype: As yet, its antigen is unknown. A single base separates this from a much larger clone, so it may be a read error.

Study-wide results and limits: Recorded median SARS-CoV-2-reactive clonotype numbers increased from around 20 to 38 without reaching significance.

Here the sequenced sample was CD4+ T cells from blood, cultured in vitro, taken after SARS-CoV-2 vaccination. The clonotype was recovered from a human donor who had recovered from COVID-19.

CDR3 residues: CSVDGDQETQYF. The CDR3 DNA reads TGCAGCGTTGACGGCGACCAAGAGACCCAGTACTTC. The chain is built from TRBV29-1 and TRBJ2-5, with D uncertain. This CDR3 region has 12 residues. Germline V CDR1 and CDR2: SQVTM, ANQGSEA. V was pared by 3 bases and J by 0 bases, with 5 bases between.